A selection of T cell receptor beta chains follows, all from one sample in a study of cytomegalovirus exposure and HLA in healthy donors. Produced via immunoSEQ multiplex PCR; TCRdb's table is partial and in-frame only. The sample has about 110,000 clones, 88% seen once; the top ten hold around 2.1%. Input material: PBMCs. These receptors all come from a woman between 18 and 30 years old in good health and CMV-seronegative. Both conserved end residues are part of each CDR3. D genes are given only for firm matches. Expanded clones get a size class; other rows say once, few or many, or leave the size out.

J: TRBJ1-2
size: NA
D: NA
V: TRBV6-1
CDR3: CASSGGIHYGYTF
DNA: TGTGCCAGCAGTGGTGGCATCCACTATGGCTACACCTTC

J: TRBJ1-2
size: NA
D: NA
V: TRBV4-1
CDR3: CASSQDRGHSYGYTF
DNA: TGCGCCAGCAGCCAAGATCGAGGACACTCCTATGGCTACACCTTC

J: TRBJ1-1
size: NA
D: TRBD1
V: TRBV4-3
CDR3: CASGGGGNTEAFF
DNA: TGCGCCAGCGGAGGGGGCGGTAACACTGAAGCTTTCTTT

J: TRBJ1-2
size: few
D: NA
V: TRBV18
CDR3: CASSFGGPDYGYTF
DNA: TGTGCCAGCTCATTCGGGGGGCCTGACTATGGCTACACCTTC

J: TRBJ1-5
size: NA
D: TRBD1
V: TRBV28
CDR3: CASATGNQPQHF
DNA: TGTGCCAGCGCGACAGGGAACCAGCCCCAGCATTTT

J: TRBJ2-1
size: NA
D: NA
V: TRBV9
CDR3: CASSRIGDLAFGEQFF
DNA: TGTGCCAGCAGCAGAATCGGGGACTTAGCCTTCGGTGAGCAGTTCTTC

J: TRBJ2-1
size: NA
D: TRBD2
V: TRBV4-3
CDR3: CASSQRDYIRLNEQFF
DNA: TGCGCCAGCAGCCAACGGGACTACATCCGACTCAATGAGCAGTTCTTC

J: TRBJ2-7
size: NA
D: TRBD2
V: TRBV7-2
CDR3: CASSSQGTSGIYEQYF
DNA: TGTGCCAGCAGCTCGCAGGGGACTAGCGGGATATACGAGCAGTACTTC

J: TRBJ2-1
size: NA
D: NA
V: TRBV4-1
CDR3: CASSRGGELPSGPYNEQFF
DNA: TGCGCCAGCAGCCGCGGCGGGGAACTCCCCAGCGGGCCATACAATGAGCAGTTCTTC

J: TRBJ2-5
size: NA
D: NA
V: TRBV28
CDR3: CASSPEGGVSGETQYF
DNA: TGTGCCAGCAGCCCCGAAGGCGGGGTTTCGGGGGAGACCCAGTACTTC

J: TRBJ2-1
size: NA
D: NA
V: TRBV28
CDR3: CASSFRVTNEQFF
DNA: TGTGCCAGCAGTTTTCGCGTAACCAATGAGCAGTTCTTC

J: TRBJ2-7
size: NA
D: TRBD1
V: TRBV10-3
CDR3: CAISWDRTYEQYF
DNA: TGTGCCATCAGTTGGGACAGGACCTACGAGCAGTACTTC

J: TRBJ2-3
size: NA
D: NA
V: TRBV6-5
CDR3: CASRASAGRGDTQYF
DNA: TGTGCCAGCAGGGCGTCGGCGGGGCGGGGAGATACGCAGTATTTT

J: TRBJ2-1
size: NA
D: NA
V: TRBV4-3
CDR3: CASSQEQALGPNEQFF
DNA: TGCGCCAGCAGCCAAGAACAGGCCCTTGGGCCCAATGAGCAGTTCTTC

J: TRBJ2-2
size: NA
D: NA
V: TRBV5-1
CDR3: CASSFLGAPTGELFF
DNA: TGCGCCAGCAGCTTCTTGGGGGCGCCCACCGGGGAGCTGTTTTTT

J: TRBJ1-6
size: NA
D: NA
V: TRBV11-3
CDR3: CASSLDKGGVTNGCPLHF
DNA: TGTGCCAGCAGCTTAGATAAGGGGGGGGTAACAAACGGGTGCCCCCTCCACTTT

J: TRBJ2-1
size: NA
D: TRBD2
V: TRBV5-1
CDR3: CASSPSGMGNEQFF
DNA: TGCGCCAGCAGCCCGAGCGGGATGGGCAATGAGCAGTTCTTC

J: TRBJ2-1
size: NA
D: TRBD1
V: TRBV19
CDR3: CASSIDREGDNEQFF
DNA: TGTGCCAGTAGTATCGACAGGGAAGGGGACAATGAGCAGTTCTTC

J: TRBJ2-1
size: NA
D: TRBD1
V: TRBV9
CDR3: CASNRGPLSLDEQFF
DNA: TGTGCCAGCAACAGGGGCCCACTTTCACTCGATGAGCAGTTCTTC

J: TRBJ2-2
size: once
D: NA
V: TRBV27
CDR3: CASSPGTEGIGELFF
DNA: TGTGCCAGCAGTCCGGGCACGGAGGGGATCGGGGAGCTGTTTTTT

J: TRBJ1-2
size: NA
D: NA
V: TRBV4-1
CDR3: CASSQVLRTDFYGYTF
DNA: TGCGCCAGCAGCCAAGTTCTCCGGACGGACTTCTATGGCTACACCTTC

J: TRBJ2-7
size: NA
D: TRBD1
V: TRBV14
CDR3: CASRLSGTGTYEQYF
DNA: TGTGCCAGCAGGCTGTCCGGGACAGGGACCTACGAGCAGTACTTC

J: TRBJ1-1
size: NA
D: NA
V: TRBV7-9
CDR3: CASSPSAGGDEAFF
DNA: TGTGCCAGCAGCCCGTCGGCAGGCGGGGATGAAGCTTTCTTT

J: TRBJ2-5
size: NA
D: TRBD2
V: TRBV7-6
CDR3: CASSWRLAPQETQYF
DNA: TGTGCCAGCAGCTGGAGACTAGCGCCCCAAGAGACCCAGTACTTC

J: TRBJ2-7
size: NA
D: TRBD2
V: TRBV7-2
CDR3: CASRGQREGLYEQYF
DNA: TGTGCCAGCAGAGGTCAGCGGGAGGGATTGTACGAGCAGTACTTC

J: TRBJ2-5
size: NA
D: NA
V: TRBV7-9
CDR3: CASSLVAAAGMAQYF
DNA: TGTGCCAGCAGCTTAGTAGCGGCAGCTGGAATGGCCCAGTACTTC

J: TRBJ1-1
size: NA
D: NA
V: TRBV7-9
CDR3: CASSFSNTQAFF
DNA: TGTGCCAGCAGCTTTAGCAACACCCAAGCTTTCTTT

J: TRBJ1-6
size: NA
D: NA
V: TRBV5-6
CDR3: CASSSLIDRRGSYNSPLHF
DNA: TGTGCCAGCAGCTCCCTCATTGATAGGAGGGGCTCCTATAATTCACCCCTCCACTTT